These 20 T cell receptor beta chains came from one sample sequenced in a study of T cell repertoires in cytomegalovirus infection. These receptors are not linked to any known antigen. TCRdb used MiXCR to reprocess the reads, holding one entry per CDR3 protein. The sample carries 700,000 to 850,000 distinct CDR3 sequences, 32% recorded once. The sample consisted of cultured CD8+ T cells from PBMCs, taken from culture after CMV antigen stimulation. The receptors come from a human donor in good health (CMV status not recorded). Some clones in this sample may be carry-over from other donors' samples.

This clonotype turned up a few times. The genes are TRBV11-2 and TRBJ1-1, with D tentatively TRBD1 (6 bases). The V end lost 3 bases, the J end lost 4 bases, and 15 bases lay between the germline ends. This CDR3 spans 15 amino acids. The germline V gene encodes CDR1 SGHAT and CDR2 FQNNGV. Here the CDR3 reads CASSLAATGFTEAFF. In DNA, the CDR3 is TGTGCCAGCAGCTTGGCCGCGACAGGTTTCACTGAAGCTTTCTTT.

V is TRBV7-6 and J is TRBJ2-3, with 9 positions matching TRBD1. The CDR3 totals 14 residues. J was trimmed by 3 bases and V by 4 bases; bases with no gene match: 2. Germline V gene sequence: CDR1 SGHVS, CDR2 FNYEAQ. The CDR3 DNA is TGTGCCAGCAGCTACAGGGGGCGGACAGATACGCAGTATTTT. Residues: CASSYRGRTDTQYF. The full variable domain, its missing parts supplied by reference TRBV7-6 and TRBJ2-3, is GAGVSQSPRYKVTKRGQDVALRCDPISGHVSLYWYRQALGQGPEFLTYFNYEAQQDKSGLPNDRFSAERPEGSISTLTIQRTEQRDSAMYRCASSYRGRTDTQYFGPGTRLTVL.

Regarding this clonotype: Compared with germline, one end of the junction differs, possibly owing to a read error. J is TRBJ2-6 and V is TRBV7-2; D possibly corresponds to TRBD2 (6 bases). The CDR3 spans 17 residues. Per germline, CDR1 SGHTA and CDR2 FQGNSA. The CDR3 DNA is TGTGCCAGCAGCCGACACCCGGAGGGATCTGGGGCCAGCGTCCTGACTTTC. Amino acid sequence: CASSRHPEGSGASVLTF.

This clonotype has only a few counts. The CDR3 bases are TGTGCCACCGAGGACACCTCCGGAGAGCAGTACTTC. This translates into CATEDTSGEQYF. The chain carries TRBV19 and TRBJ2-7; tentatively, D is TRBD1 (5 bases). V was clipped by 10 bases and J by 7 bases, with 17 bases between them. This CDR3 has 12 residues. CDR1 and CDR2 (germline): LNHDA, SQIVND (reference sequence).

This clonotype was seen more than once but under ten times. CDR3 bases: TGCGCCAGCAGCCAAGGGGTGGGGACAGGGGGTGAAAAACTGTTTTTT. Protein sequence: CASSQGVGTGGEKLFF. V and J are TRBV4-3 and TRBJ1-4, with 11 positions matching TRBD1. V dropped 1 base and J dropped 7; count of bases not matched to a gene: 5. Germline lookup yields CDR1 LGHNA and CDR2 YSLEER. The CDR3 sequence is 16 residues long.

The J gene is TRBJ1-6, the V gene TRBV5-8; no clear D. Looked up from germline, CDR1 is SGHTS and CDR2 is YDEGEE. V was clipped by 3 bases and J by 14 bases, with 9 bases between them. The CDR3 extends over 11 amino acids. DNA for the CDR3: TGTGCCAGCAGCTCCTATCCGGCCCTCCACTTT. The encoded protein is CASSSYPALHF.

DNA of the CDR3: TGTGCCAGCAGCGGTCCAGGCGGGGGCCACACAGATACGCAGTATTTT. Its translation is CASSGPGGGHTDTQYF. The gene calls are TRBV7-6 and TRBJ2-3; D may be TRBD2 (7 bases). V was clipped by 5 bases and J by 2 bases, with 17 bases between them. The length of the CDR3 is 16 residues. Germline CDR1 reads SGHVS; CDR2 reads FNYEAQ.

This clonotype was seen at least ten times. The V call is TRBV6-5, the J call TRBJ1-2; tentatively, D is TRBD1 (6 bases). Germline values: CDR1 MNHEY, CDR2 SVGAGI. V lost 2 bases to trimming and J lost 8 bases, with 12 bases between them. The CDR3 has 13 amino acids. The CDR3 nucleotides read TGTGCCAGCAGTTACGTGACAGGCTACGGCTACACCTTC. Translation gives CASSYVTGYGYTF.

The chain employs TRBV5-1 and TRBJ1-1, with D perhaps TRBD1 (5 bases). V dropped 4 bases and J dropped 3 bases, with 13 bases sitting between them. The CDR3 has 14 residues. Germline CDR1 SGHRS, CDR2 YFSETQ. The CDR3, as DNA: TGCGCCAGCAGCCCGATCTTGGGGGACACTGAAGCTTTCTTT. This codes for CASSPILGDTEAFF.

This clonotype was counted at least ten times. The chain joins TRBV7-6 to TRBJ1-6; 9 nucleotides align to TRBD1. Per germline, CDR1 SGHVS and CDR2 FNYEAQ. With V trimmed by 5 bases and J by 4 bases, 3 bases remained unmatched. This CDR3 region has 15 residues. CDR3 sequence: CASSTGQGYNSPLHF. The CDR3 bases are TGTGCCAGCAGCACTGGACAGGGGTATAATTCACCCCTCCACTTT.

In this sample, this clonotype turned up a few times. CDR3 DNA: TGTGCCAGCAGCCCAGGGAGAGTCAATACGCAGTATTTT. As protein: CASSPGRVNTQYF. V gene TRBV27 combines with J gene TRBJ2-3; D possibly uses TRBD1 or TRBD2 (5 bases each). CDR1 is MNHEY, CDR2 SMNVEV, per germline (reference sequence). This CDR3 is 13 amino acids long. V was cut by 6 bases and J by 7 bases, with 14 bases left in between.

The V gene is TRBV6-6, the J gene TRBJ1-6; the D gene is possibly TRBD1 (5 bases). The germline V gene has CDR1 MNHNY and CDR2 SVGAGI (reference sequence). V gave up 5 bases and J gave up 5 bases, with 13 bases separating them. The CDR3 is made up of 15 amino acids. The CDR3 DNA sequence: TGTGCCAGCAGTCTTCTAGGGACGGATAATTCACCCCTCCACTTT. It translates to CASSLLGTDNSPLHF.

The chain links TRBV24-1 to TRBJ1-1, with TRBD1 matching 7 bases. This CDR3 has 13 amino acids. V lost 4 bases to trimming and J lost 6 bases; unmatched junction nucleotides: 4. The germline CDR1 and CDR2 sequences are KGHDR and SFDVKD. The CDR3 DNA is TGTGCCACCAGTGACAGACAGGGTTCTGAAGCTTTCTTT. This translates into CATSDRQGSEAFF.

The rearrangement uses TRBV5-1 and TRBJ1-1; TRBD1 aligns across 11 bases. The CDR3 spans 14 residues. Germline V lookup: CDR1 SGHRS, CDR2 YFSETQ. V gave up 4 bases and J gave up 4 bases; unmatched junction bases: 3. CDR3 sequence reads: CASSIGQGATEAFF. The DNA for the CDR3 is TGCGCCAGCAGCATCGGACAGGGGGCCACTGAAGCTTTCTTT. The full variable domain, its missing parts supplied by reference TRBV5-1 and TRBJ1-1, is KAGVTQTPRYLIKTRGQQVTLSCSPISGHRSVSWYQQTPGQGLQFLFEYFSETQRNKGNFPGRFSGRQFSNSRSEMNVSTLELGDSALYLCASSIGQGATEAFFGQGTRLTVV.

The CDR3 region has the DNA TGCGCCAGCAGCTCAAGGGGGTTCACTGAAGCTTTCTTT. This sequence encodes CASSSRGFTEAFF. The rearrangement links TRBV4-1 to TRBJ1-1, with D perhaps TRBD1 (6 bases). Germline V CDR1 and CDR2: MGHRA, YSYEKL. This CDR3 region has 13 residues. Trimming took 5 bases from V and 4 from J, leaving 11 bases between them.

To note about this clonotype: Because the CDR3's place on the DNA is in doubt, the DNA is left out and the CDR3 is given as listed by TCRdb. This rearrangement joins TRBV12-5 to TRBJ2-1; the D call TRBD1 from the table was never checked on the DNA. Termini included, the CDR3 measures 16 amino acids. Germline V lookup: CDR1 LGHNT, CDR2 FRNRAP. The CDR3 is CASGLVGGGARWWVIF.

This clonotype was seen more than once but under ten times. This sequence joins TRBV7-3 and TRBJ2-1; TRBD2 matches 7 bases. The CDR3 is made up of 16 amino acids. In germline, CDR1 is SGHTA, CDR2 FQGTGA. Trimming removed 4 bases from V and 5 bases from J; junction bases left unmatched: 11. As DNA, the CDR3 is TGTGCCAGCAGCTCATACGGGGGGACTACTAACAATGAGCAGTTCTTC. Its translation is CASSSYGGTTNNEQFF.

The chain employs TRBV7-9 and TRBJ1-1; no clear D. V shed 4 bases and J shed 11 bases, with 11 bases lying between them. Germline lookup yields CDR1 SEHNR and CDR2 FQNEAQ (reference sequence). This CDR3 is built from 11 residues. The CDR3 DNA is TGTGCCAGCAGCTCCCGGTCGGAGGCTTTCTTT. This sequence encodes CASSSRSEAFF.

This chain connects TRBV7-4 to TRBJ1-1; a weak D match, TRBD1 (5 bases). The V gene's germline CDR1 is SGHVT and CDR2 SQSDAQ. The CDR3 runs to 12 residues. The V end lost 6 bases, the J end lost 6 bases, and 11 bases lay between the germline ends. The CDR3, as DNA: TGTGCCAGCAGGAGGGGCCCTCCTGAAGCTTTCTTT. Translating gives CASRRGPPEAFF.

The chain links TRBV5-6 to TRBJ1-2; the D is unclear. Germline V gene data show CDR1 as SGHDT and CDR2 as YYEEEE. The CDR3 covers 14 residues. V lost 3 bases to trimming and J lost 4 bases, with 13 bases between them. The CDR3 is CASSSDEGGYGYTF. The DNA for the CDR3 is TGTGCCAGCAGCTCCGACGAGGGCGGCTATGGCTACACCTTC. The full variable domain, rest sourced from reference TRBV5-6 and TRBJ1-2, is DAGVTQSPTHLIKTRGQQVTLRCSPKSGHDTVSWYQQALGQGPQFIFQYYEEEERQRGNFPDRFSGHQFPNYSSELNVNALLLGDSALYLCASSSDEGGYGYTFGSGTRLTVV.